This is a list of T cell receptor beta chains from one sample in a study of read filtering for tumor transcriptome and immune sequencing. MiXCR was run by TCRdb on the reads, yielding one entry per CDR3 protein. The table lists about 130,000 distinct CDR3 sequences, less than 15% of them singletons. The sample comprised a population of CD138-negative cells sorted from bone marrow. These receptors all come from a donor at least 40 years old with multiple myeloma. Each CDR3 is given with its conserved first and last residue. The D gene is left open where the match is weak. The listing skips clone size in some rows; elsewhere it reads once, few, many or a size class.

TRBV24-1	TRBJ2-1	TRBD2	many	CATSDTRTRENNEQFF	TGTGCCACCAGTGATACGCGGACTAGAGAAAACAATGAGCAGTTCTTC
TRBV6-6	TRBJ2-1	TRBD1	NA	CATRDRGRRQNEQSF	TGTGCCACCCGGGACAGGGGGCGCAGGCAAAATGAGCAGTCCTTC
TRBV7-9	TRBJ1-1	NA	many	CASSQDISEAFF	TGTGCCAGCAGCCAGGACATCTCTGAAGCTTTCTTT
TRBV4-1	TRBJ2-1	NA	many	CASSLPGSLGANEQFF	TGTGCCAGCAGCCTCCCTGGGAGCTTGGGGGCCAATGAGCAGTTCTTC
TRBV11-3	TRBJ2-7	TRBD2	many	CASSPSGRHSEQYF	TGTGCCAGCAGCCCTAGCGGGCGGCACTCCGAGCAGTACTTC
TRBV7-9	TRBJ2-3	TRBD2	many	CASSSSGSTDTQYF	TGTGCCAGCAGCTCTAGCGGTAGCACAGATACGCAGTATTTT
TRBV20-1	TRBJ1-5	NA	many	CSARGQISNQPQHF	TGCAGTGCTAGAGGACAGATTAGCAATCAGCCCCAGCATTTT
TRBV9	TRBJ2-7	NA	many	CASSTSVSEQYF	TGTGCCAGCAGCACCTCTGTAAGCGAGCAGTACTTC
TRBV20-1	TRBJ2-7	NA	many	CSARVLAPEQYF	TGCAGTGCTAGGGTTCTAGCGCCCGAGCAGTACTTC
TRBV4-3	TRBJ1-5	NA	NA	CASSRTPGGNQPQHF	TGCGCCAGCAGCCGAACACCGGGTGGCAATCAGCCCCAGCATTTT
TRBV7-9	TRBJ2-1	NA	many	CASSLALEQFF	TGTGCCAGCAGCTTAGCGTTAGAGCAGTTCTTC
TRBV29-1	TRBJ1-1	NA	many	CSVVGVEAFF	TGCAGCGTTGTAGGGGTTGAAGCTTTCTTT
TRBV9	TRBJ2-2	NA	many	CASSLRHNTGELFF	TGTGCCAGCAGCCTGCGGCACAACACCGGGGAGCTGTTTTTT
TRBV9	TRBJ2-7	TRBD1	many	CASSANTGESSYEQYF	TGTGCCAGCAGCGCCAATACAGGGGAGAGCTCCTACGAGCAGTACTTC
TRBV6-6	TRBJ2-7	NA	many	CASSHAGLEGHYEQYF	TGTGCCAGCAGCCACGCCGGCCTAGAGGGGCACTACGAGCAGTACTTC
TRBV5-1	TRBJ2-1	TRBD1	many	CASRDRVNEQFF	TGCGCCAGCAGGGACAGGGTAAATGAGCAGTTCTTC
TRBV11-2	TRBJ2-1	NA	many	CASSLEIRNEQFF	TGTGCCAGCAGCTTAGAGATCAGAAATGAGCAGTTCTTC
TRBV18	TRBJ1-1	TRBD1	many	CATQGAQGTEAFF	TGTGCCACCCAGGGGGCGCAGGGCACTGAAGCTTTCTTT
TRBV20-1	TRBJ2-1	TRBD2	many	CSARRTSGNHYNEQFF	TGCAGTGCTAGAAGGACTAGCGGGAACCATTACAATGAGCAGTTCTTC
TRBV5-4	TRBJ2-1	NA	many	CASSSPGRRGNEQFF	TGTGCCAGCAGCTCCCCCGGGAGAAGGGGGAATGAGCAGTTCTTC
TRBV5-1	TRBJ2-5	NA	NA	CASSYTAAQETQYF	TGCGCCAGCAGCTACACTGCAGCCCAAGAGACCCAGTACTTC
TRBV24-1	TRBJ1-5	NA	many	CATSGVQGSPQHF	TGTGCCACCAGTGGTGTACAGGGCTCACCCCAGCATTTT
TRBV3-2	TRBJ2-3	NA	NA	CASSPGGRTGETADTQYF	TGTGCCAGCAGCCCCGGGGGGAGGACGGGAGAGACCGCAGATACGCAGTATTTT
TRBV5-4	TRBJ2-2	TRBD2	NA	CASSPAGTLNTGELFF	TGTGCCAGCAGCCCAGCGGGGACTTTAAACACCGGGGAGCTGTTTTTT